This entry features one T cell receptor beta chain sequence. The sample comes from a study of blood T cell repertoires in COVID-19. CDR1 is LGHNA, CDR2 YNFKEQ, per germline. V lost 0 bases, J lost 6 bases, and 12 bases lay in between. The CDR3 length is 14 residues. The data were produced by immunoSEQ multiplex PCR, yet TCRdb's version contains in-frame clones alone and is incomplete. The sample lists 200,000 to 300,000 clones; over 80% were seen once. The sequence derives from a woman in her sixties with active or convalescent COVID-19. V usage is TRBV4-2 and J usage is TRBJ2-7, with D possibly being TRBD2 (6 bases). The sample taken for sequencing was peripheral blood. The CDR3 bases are TGTGCCAGCAGCCAAGATGGGGCTAGCGCCGAGCAGTACTTC. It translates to CASSQDGASAEQYF.